This TCR beta chain was recovered during a study of T cell responses to AZD1222 COVID-19 vaccine. Findings and caveats of the study: Just 5 to 7 people given AZD1222 tested seropositive at baseline. Clonal diversity may have been underestimated in mostly white British donors. Vaccine-associated CD4 TCRs ranged over spike, dominating at 160-218 and 743-854. The study sampled repertoires only after the peak T cell response.

Concerning this clone: Its cognate antigen is unknown.

TCRdb keeps only in-frame clones here, not all; method: immunoSEQ multiplex PCR. Of some 86,000 clones listed, around four fifths are singletons. The trim removed 5 bases at V and 8 bases at J, leaving 15 bases unmatched. The length of the CDR3 is 16 residues. Germline V gene sequence: CDR1 MNHEY, CDR2 SVGEGT. The chain couples TRBV6-2 or TRBV6-3 to TRBJ2-1, with 7 bases fitting TRBD2. This receptor was taken from an adult in good health. Source: peripheral blood, taken on day 0 of AZD1222 vaccination. The CDR3 here is CASSPSGATARDEQFF. The CDR3 DNA follows: TGTGCCAGCAGTCCGAGCGGGGCCACCGCTCGGGATGAGCAGTTCTTC.